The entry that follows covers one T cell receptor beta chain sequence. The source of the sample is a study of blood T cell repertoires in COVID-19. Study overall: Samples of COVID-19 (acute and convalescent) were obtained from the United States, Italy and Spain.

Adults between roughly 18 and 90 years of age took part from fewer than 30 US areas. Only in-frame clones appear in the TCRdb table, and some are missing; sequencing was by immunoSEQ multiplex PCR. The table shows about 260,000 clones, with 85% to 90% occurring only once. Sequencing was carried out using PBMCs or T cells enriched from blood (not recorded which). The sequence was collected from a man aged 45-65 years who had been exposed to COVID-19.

The CDR3 spells CASSQDEAGGTEAFF. The CDR3 DNA reads TGTGCCAGCAGCCAAGATGAGGCAGGGGGAACTGAAGCTTTCTTT. The chain carries TRBV3-1 (or the pseudogene TRBV3-2) and TRBJ1-1; 7 bases are a match to TRBD1. Germline V gene sequence: CDR1 LGHDT, CDR2 YNNKEL (reference sequence). The V gene end was trimmed by 0 bases and the J gene end by 5 bases; junction bases not matched to a gene: 6. The CDR3 covers 15 residues.